A single sample is the source of the 10 T cell receptor beta chains below, sequenced in a study of blood T cells in healthy people across ages. Together with a sample-barcoded 5' primer, a J-beta primer mix was included in a second PCR lasting about 7 to 11 cycles. TCRdb processed the 5' RACE reads anew with MiXCR; each CDR3 protein has one entry. The sample holds about 1.8 million distinct CDR3 sequences, 49% seen once. The sequenced sample consisted of blood. These TCRs come from a woman in her thirties or forties in good health.

This clonotype was picked up a small number of times. The V call is TRBV7-2, the J call TRBJ2-3, with 8 nucleotides matching TRBD1. Germline V gene lookup returns CDR1 SGHTA and CDR2 FQGNSA. J gave up 1 base and V 1 base, and 4 bases lay outside the gene matches. The CDR3 is 16 amino acids. The CDR3 loop is CASSLDGTGCTDTQYF. DNA of the CDR3: TGTGCCAGCAGCTTAGACGGGACAGGATGCACAGATACGCAGTATTTT. The whole variable domain, filled in from reference TRBV7-2 and TRBJ2-3, reads GAGVSQSPSNKVTEKGKDVELRCDPISGHTALYWYRQSLGQGLEFLIYFQGNSAPDKSGLPSDRFSAERTGGSVSTLTIQRTQQEDSAVYLCASSLDGTGCTDTQYFGPGTRLTVL.

This chain connects TRBV28 to TRBJ2-3; 10 bases map to TRBD2. The ends lost 4 bases at V and 3 bases at J; junction bases unmatched: 10. This CDR3 region has 17 residues. From germline, CDR1 is MDHEN and CDR2 SYDVKM. CDR3 amino acids: CASSSPLSGGATDTQYF. The CDR3 DNA sequence: TGTGCCAGCAGTTCCCCCTTAAGCGGGGGGGCGACAGATACGCAGTATTTT.

The chain employs TRBV27 and TRBJ1-4, with D possibly matching TRBD1 (5 bases). The germline CDR1 and CDR2 sequences are MNHEY and SMNVEV (reference sequence). The V end lost 4 bases, the J end lost 5 bases, and 8 bases lay between the germline ends. This CDR3 comprises 13 residues. The CDR3 sequence is CASSSWGNEKLFF. CDR3 nucleotides: TGTGCCAGCAGTTCTTGGGGCAATGAAAAACTGTTTTTT.

The chain uses TRBV7-9 and TRBJ2-3; D uncertain. CDR3 length: 14 residues. Germline CDR1 SEHNR, CDR2 FQNEAQ (reference sequence). Trimming took 6 bases from V and 6 from J, leaving 16 bases between them. CDR3: CASRHPLVDDTQYF. The CDR3 nucleotides are TGTGCCAGCAGGCACCCCCTCGTCGATGATACGCAGTATTTT.

V and J are TRBV20-1 and TRBJ2-4; D gene unclear. V lost 1 base, J lost 8 bases, and 18 bases lay in between. CDR1 and CDR2 from the germline V gene are DFQATT and SNEGSKA (reference sequence). The CDR3 is 15 residues long. CDR3 sequence: CSARGYRSPADIQYF. The CDR3 DNA reads as TGCAGTGCTAGAGGGTACCGCTCCCCGGCGGACATTCAGTACTTC.

The genes are TRBV29-1 and TRBJ1-2; D gene unclear. Germline V gene lookup returns CDR1 SQVTM and CDR2 ANQGSEA. CDR3 length: 12 amino acids. Trimming took 6 bases from V and 4 from J, leaving 12 bases between them. CDR3 bases: TGCAGCGTAGAGAGGAGAATCTATGGCTACACCTTC. Protein product: CSVERRIYGYTF.

V gene TRBV7-2 combines with J gene TRBJ2-6, with D perhaps being TRBD1 or TRBD2 (5 bases each). The CDR3 has 17 amino acids. Germline values: CDR1 SGHTA, CDR2 FQGNSA. With 4 bases removed from V and 1 base from J, the gap between germline ends came to 14 bases. The CDR3 bases are TGTGCCAGCAGCTCCCCACTTGGGGGATCTGGGGCCAACGTCCTGACTTTC. It codes for CASSSPLGGSGANVLTF.

A single count supports this clonotype. The CDR3 DNA reads as TGTGCCAGCAGTTTACCGACTGACCCGATGGGAGAGCAGTTCTTC. Its translation: CASSLPTDPMGEQFF. This chain connects TRBV28 to TRBJ2-1; D uncertain. The CDR3 is 15 residues long. In germline, CDR1 is MDHEN, CDR2 SYDVKM. Trimming cost V 2 bases and J 10 bases, with 18 bases left between them.

The rearrangement uses TRBV12-3 or TRBV12-4 and TRBJ1-5; D is uncertain. V was cut by 6 bases and J by 6 bases, with 15 bases left in between. CDR3 length equals 14 residues. The DNA for the CDR3 is TGTGCCAGCAGCGACCTCTCGGGTGTTCAGCCCCAGCATTTT. Translated, it gives CASSDLSGVQPQHF.

In this sample, this clonotype turned up a few times. This chain connects TRBV4-2 to TRBJ2-7; D might be TRBD1 (5 bases). Germline CDR1 is LGHNA and CDR2 is YNFKEQ. Trimming removed 1 base at V and 4 bases at J, with 11 bases between. The CDR3 is made up of 14 amino acids. The CDR3 sequence: CASSQGGNTYEQYF. CDR3 DNA sequence: TGTGCCAGCAGCCAAGGGGGCAATACGTACGAGCAGTACTTC.